This T cell receptor (beta chain) stems from a study of T cell repertoires in ileal Crohn's disease. About the research overall: Patients had a median roughly 8-year disease duration, and around 35% were active smokers. Findings and limits, study-wide: All patients with clonality above 26.8% had endoscopic recurrence.

Points on this clone: The antigen is undetermined.

TCRB immunosequencing input was approximately 510 nanograms of biopsy DNA per sample. Sequenced by immunoSEQ multiplex PCR; TCRdb stores in-frame clones only, minus some. This table has fewer than 16,000 clones, 80% appearing once. CDR1 is MGHRA and CDR2 is YSYEKL in the germline V gene. Trimming pared 1 base from V and 11 bases from J, leaving 15 bases between. The length of the CDR3 is 14 residues. This clonotype was sampled from an adult with Crohn's disease. This chain joins TRBV4-1 and TRBJ2-1; D perhaps matches TRBD2 (6 bases). Sample: ileal tissue. CDR3 nucleotide sequence: TGCGCCAGCAGCCAAGGGGGAACCGGGACTCAGCAGTTCTTC. It is translated as CASSQGGTGTQQFF.